Listed below are T cell receptor beta chains from one sample, sequenced in a study of metastatic and nonmetastatic thyroid tumors. TCRdb redid the clone calls on the PCR reads using MiXCR. The profile covers under 30,000 clones, with about 16% appearing a single time and about 3.6% taken by the ten largest. Sequencing was carried out using blood. Receptors originate from a female donor with papillary thyroid cancer or a benign thyroid nodule (not recorded which). Some clones in this sample may be carry-over from other donors' samples. Each CDR3 is given with its conserved first and last residue. The D gene is left open where the match is weak. Clone size is given for some rows only: seen once, a few or many times, or a class if the clone is expanded.

D | size | J | V | DNA | CDR3
- | many | TRBJ1-3 | TRBV7-2 | TGTGCCAGCAGCGGATACCGGGACCCGGCCTCTGGAAACACCATATATTTT | CASSGYRDPASGNTIYF
- | many | TRBJ1-2 | TRBV6-1 | TGTGCCAGCAGTGGGCCGTCCTATGGCTACACCTTC | CASSGPSYGYTF
- | many | TRBJ1-2 | TRBV2 | TGTGCCAGCAGTCCCGGGACCTACTATGGCTACACCTTC | CASSPGTYYGYTF
- | - | TRBJ2-6 | TRBV13 | TGTGCCAGCAGCTTGACTAGTAAGGCCAACGTCCTGACTTTC | CASSLTSKANVLTF
- | many | TRBJ1-4 | TRBV7-2 | TGTGCCAGCAGCTTAGTGGGGAATGAAAAACTGTTTTTT | CASSLVGNEKLFF
TRBD1 | many | TRBJ1-1 | TRBV6-1 | TGTGCCAGCAGTTCCGGACAGGGGGCCAGCACTGAAGCTTTCTTT | CASSSGQGASTEAFF
TRBD2 | many | TRBJ2-5 | TRBV10-1 | TGCGCCAGCAGTGCAGCGGGAGTAGGGGAGACCCAGTACTTC | CASSAAGVGETQYF
TRBD1 | many | TRBJ1-2 | TRBV6-1 | TGTGCCAGCAGCGGCGGGGACAGGTCGTATGGCTACACCTTC | CASSGGDRSYGYTF
- | medium-sized | TRBJ1-2 | TRBV4-3 | TGCGCCAGCAGCCAAGACCGTGGAACCGGAGTTGGCTACACCTTC | CASSQDRGTGVGYTF
- | many | TRBJ1-4 | TRBV28 | TGTGCCAGCAGCCACGTTAGTGAAAAACTGTTTTTT | CASSHVSEKLFF
- | many | TRBJ2-1 | TRBV19 | TGTGCCAGTAGTGCCCCGTATGAGATAGGTGAGCAGTTCTTC | CASSAPYEIGEQFF
TRBD1 | many | TRBJ2-7 | TRBV19 | TGTGCCAGTAGTCCGGGACAGGGGCCCTACGAGCAGTACTTC | CASSPGQGPYEQYF
- | many | TRBJ1-1 | TRBV7-2 | TGTGCCAGCAGCTTAGGGGGGGCAGGGGAGACTGAAGCTTTCTTT | CASSLGGAGETEAFF
TRBD2 | many | TRBJ2-7 | TRBV20-1 | TGCAGTGCTAGAGATGCTTTAGCGGGGACCTACGAGCAGTACTTC | CSARDALAGTYEQYF
- | many | TRBJ1-2 | TRBV5-4 | TGTGCCAGCACCGATCGGGACGGTATTGGCCACACCTTC | CASTDRDGIGHTF
- | many | TRBJ2-5 | TRBV30 | TGTGCCTGGACCATGAGGCAGAGTACAGGAGAGACCCAGTACTTC | CAWTMRQSTGETQYF
- | once | TRBJ1-6 | TRBV4-1 | TGCGCCAGCAGCCATCCGACAGGCAGGGATTCACCCCTCCACTTT | CASSHPTGRDSPLHF
- | many | TRBJ1-4 | TRBV28 | TGTGCCAGCAGTCCGGGACCCCTAAATGAAAAACTGTTTTTT | CASSPGPLNEKLFF
TRBD2 | many | TRBJ2-1 | TRBV20-1 | TGCAGTGCTAGAGATACAGCGGGAGGGGGCCTCAATGAGCAGTTCTTC | CSARDTAGGGLNEQFF
- | many | TRBJ1-1 | TRBV3-1 | TGTGCCAGCAGCCAAACCCGTACTGAAGCTTTCTTT | CASSQTRTEAFF
- | many | TRBJ1-2 | TRBV28 | TGTGCCAGCAGATCCCGCAAACAGGGACCTAACTATGGCTACACCTTC | CASRSRKQGPNYGYTF
TRBD2 | medium-sized | TRBJ2-1 | TRBV6-7 | TGTGCCAGCAGTTACTCGAAGGGACTAGCGGATAATGAGCAGTTCTTC | CASSYSKGLADNEQFF
- | medium-sized | TRBJ2-7 | TRBV10-3 | TGTGCCATCAGTGAGTTGTGGAGGGGCACCTACGAGCAGTACTTC | CAISELWRGTYEQYF
- | many | TRBJ2-6 | TRBV6-1 | TGTGCCTGTGGTTTGGCTGGGGCCAACGTCCTGACTTTC | CACGLAGANVLTF
TRBD2 | - | TRBJ2-7 | TRBV7-2 | TGTGCCAGCAGCACTCGACTAGCGGGAACCAGCGAGCAGTACTTC | CASSTRLAGTSEQYF
- | many | TRBJ1-5 | TRBV6-6 | TGTGCCAGCAGTTACTGGGGTTCGAGCAATCAGCCCCAGCATTTT | CASSYWGSSNQPQHF
TRBD2 | many | TRBJ2-7 | TRBV6-1 | TGTGCCAGCAGTGCAGCGGGGGAGACCTACGAGCAGTACTTC | CASSAAGETYEQYF
- | many | TRBJ2-3 | TRBV28 | TGTGCCAGCATCAAGGGGTGGGCTAGCAATGCAGATACGCAGTATTTT | CASIKGWASNADTQYF
- | - | TRBJ2-1 | TRBV6-1 | TGTGCCAGCAGTCTCCCGACGGGGTGTAATGAGCAGTTCTTC | CASSLPTGCNEQFF